This TCR beta chain stems from a study of tumor and adjacent non-tumor tissue in lung cancer. RNA was extracted from bulk tissue without any cell sorting. The length of the CDR3 is 12 residues. With 6 bases removed from V and 11 bases from J, the gap between germline ends came to 19 bases. Germline assignment: CDR1 DFQATT and CDR2 SNEGSKA (reference sequence). TCRbeta libraries were built with three rounds of nested PCR, modified from ARM-PCR. TCRdb analysed the multiplex PCR reads with MiXCR anew, one entry per CDR3 protein. The repertoire includes fewer than 85,000 distinct CDR3 sequences, 73% of them detected once, and roughly 28% sits in the top ten.

This chain joins TRBV20-1 and TRBJ1-1; D gene ambiguous. The receptor comes from a man aged 55 to 70 with non-small cell lung cancer. Sequencing was carried out using lung tumor tissue. CDR3 loop: CSAESGRNDAFF. Here the CDR3 DNA reads TGCAGTGCCGAGTCCGGGCGGAATGATGCTTTCTTT.